This entry describes one TCR beta chain. No cognate antigen has been identified for it. No much larger clone is present one base from it, and per-base qualities are unavailable. The entry originates in a study of shared clonotypes between healthy human individuals (dated by TCRdb to about 2020). Looking at the study overall: Three men and a couple of women, aged 18 to 49 years, made up the cohort. For each donor, CD4 naive and CD4 memory were each given three plates, CD8 naive was given two plates, and CD8 memory was given one plate. To estimate repertoire size and how much clonotype sharing occurs between individuals, the study deeply sequenced the blood TCR repertoires of several healthy adults. To increase sequencing depth and limit assay-specific biases, TCR repertoire library preparation and sequencing were carried out by different laboratories using diverse techniques. Leukapheresis yielded between about 0.85 and 10 billion PBMCs per donor. What the authors observed across the whole study: Sampling was restricted to blood, and TCR repertoires in tissue are likely to differ from TCR repertoires in blood. The genetic and exposure-history diversity represented was limited by the small number of donors. Incomplete sequencing was indicated by rarefaction of sorted-subset datasets, despite the large sequencing depth. Larger estimated clonotype richness was generally found for naive subsets than for memory subsets. Pairwise subsampling indicated that sequencing depth was expected to affect the degree of clonotype sharing among donors. When several donors were compared, the shared fraction of clonotypes was about 5.2% for naive CD4, less than 4% for naive CD8, roughly 2.5% for memory CD4, and roughly 0.4% for memory CD8. Higher generation probabilities were observed for clonotypes shared by all four sorted-subset donors than for non-shared clonotypes.

CD8 naive samples consisted of CD45RO-negative cells that were positively selected for CCR7, yielding a CD45RA+CCR7+ population without TemRA cells. The donors were healthy, HIV-negative adults who had no recently reported acute infections or vaccinations. Every donor was a Caucasian adult living in Nashville, Tennessee, USA. Blood was collected by leukapheresis, and PBMCs were isolated by Ficoll-Histopaque density gradient centrifugation and then cryopreserved in liquid nitrogen vapor phase. Analytical flow cytometry was used to check the purity and quantity of every magnetically sorted T cell population. Genomic DNA was isolated from each sorted fraction and quantified by UV absorbance on a Nanodrop 2000c. Including cysteine and phenylalanine, the CDR3 has 14 amino acids. Just the 42-base CDR3 DNA is kept, in frame starting at base 1. Reading the germline V gene gives CDR1 SGHVS and CDR2 FNYEAQ. The trim is 3 bases for V and 3 bases for J, with a gap of 12 bases between the germline ends.

Using the deep immunoSEQ assay, multiplex PCR amplified TCR CDR3 regions from genomic DNA. Genomic DNA extracted from each cell subset was distributed evenly over all wells of several immunoSEQ 96-well plates, and each plate served as one replicate. For sorted subsets, each replicate PCR was loaded with around 220 ng genomic DNA, equivalent to 25,000 to 30,000 T cell genomes. Purified libraries were quantified with a Qubit 3.0 fluorometer, sized on a Bioanalyzer 2100, and re-quantified with the KAPA Library Quantification kit. A separate single-read 150-cycle Illumina NextSeq 550 flow cell was used to sequence each immunoSEQ 96-well plate. The paper's data handling went like this. Because the immunoSEQ output held only junctional sequences and lacked quality scores, the filtering could not match the filtering applied to full-length reads. Sequences were annotated with PyIR, a Python wrapper for IgBLAST v1.9, and V/J genes and CDR3 were assigned using IMGT germline references. Reads with weak V/J assignments (E-value above 1e-6), missing CDR3, stop codons, out-of-frame junctions, or ambiguous translated residues were removed. V3J clonotypes were defined by identical inferred V gene, J gene, and CDR3 amino acid sequence. The percentage overlap between two repertoires was calculated by dividing the number of shared unique clonotypes by the size of the smaller repertoire. RTK rarefaction, the Chao1 estimator, and Recon v2.1 estimates of unobserved clonotypes were used to assess repertoire richness. OLGA was used to compute generation probabilities for all TCRbeta clonotypes that the gDNA method yielded from a handful of donors. The immuneACCESS repertoire file appears here via TCRdb, limited to in-frame rearrangements. These files lack a portion of the clones; in checked studies, under half of the deficit traces to unresolved V genes, and the cause of the others is not known. D and trimming come from the DNA, and the V and J calls and clone size come from that table. For this sample the table gives around 2.1 million clones, of which about 92% were detected only once. The top ten clonotypes cover approximately 1.7% of the sample.

The rearranged chain carries TRBV7-6 and TRBJ2-7, with TRBD1 as a weak D call on 5 bases. This clonotype originated in a man between 18 and 35 years old in good health. Some clones in this sample may be carry-over from other donors' samples. Sequences were obtained from naive CD8+ T cells from PBMCs. In light of the paper, this sample's cell subset or site label describes: CD45RA+CCR7+. The CDR3 sequence is CASSLDRTGYEQYF. The bases are TGTGCCAGCAGCTTGGATAGAACAGGCTACGAGCAGTACTTC.